The entry that follows covers one TCR beta chain sequence. Authors' processing steps: Amplification from reference gene primers served as the basis for estimated nucleated cell counts. TCRdb's copy holds only in-frame clones and misses some; the assay was immunoSEQ multiplex PCR. For V, J and clone size, that table is used; D and trimming come from the DNA. Of 270,000 or so clones in the sample, more than 65% were seen once. This specimen belongs to a study of blood T cell repertoires in COVID-19. Looking at the study overall: From T cells, B-cell-depleted T cells, or PBMCs came the material, which was cDNA or gDNA.

CDR1 is SEHNR, CDR2 FQNEAQ, per germline (reference sequence). V gave up 5 bases and J gave up 4 bases; unmatched junction bases: 7. The CDR3 length is 14 residues. Source material: peripheral blood. This TCR came from a woman between 18 and 29 years old with acute or convalescent COVID-19. This sequence joins TRBV7-9 and TRBJ2-7; the match to TRBD1 covers 8 bases. This chain's CDR3 is CASSEMTGAYEQYF. The CDR3, as DNA: TGTGCCAGCAGCGAAATGACAGGGGCGTACGAGCAGTACTTC.